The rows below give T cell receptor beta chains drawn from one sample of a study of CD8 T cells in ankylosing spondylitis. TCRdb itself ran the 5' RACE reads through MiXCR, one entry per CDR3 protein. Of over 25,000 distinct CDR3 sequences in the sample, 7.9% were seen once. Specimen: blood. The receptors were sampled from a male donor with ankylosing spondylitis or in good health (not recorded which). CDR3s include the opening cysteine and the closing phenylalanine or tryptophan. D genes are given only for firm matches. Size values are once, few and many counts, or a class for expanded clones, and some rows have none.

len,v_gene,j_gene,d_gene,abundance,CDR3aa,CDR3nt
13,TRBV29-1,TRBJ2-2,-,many,CSVSGPNTGELFF,TGCAGCGTTTCGGGCCCGAACACCGGGGAGCTGTTTTTT
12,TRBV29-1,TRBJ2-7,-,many,CSVGGTSYEQYF,TGCAGCGTGGGCGGAACATCCTACGAGCAGTACTTC
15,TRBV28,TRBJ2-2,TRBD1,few,CASSFGQGFTGELFF,TGTGCCAGCAGTTTCGGACAGGGATTTACCGGGGAGCTGTTTTTT
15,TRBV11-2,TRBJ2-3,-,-,CASSLVAGTTDTQYF,TGTGCCAGCAGCTTAGTGGCGGGCACCACAGATACGCAGTATTTT
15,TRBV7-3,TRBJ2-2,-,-,CASSLSGGGTGELFF,TGTGCCAGCAGCTTATCCGGGGGCGGTACCGGGGAGCTGTTTTTT
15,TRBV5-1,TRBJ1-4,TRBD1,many,CASSADRGSNEKLFF,TGCGCCAGCAGCGCCGACAGGGGGTCCAATGAAAAACTGTTTTTT
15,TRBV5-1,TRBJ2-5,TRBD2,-,CASSLTSGGQETQYF,TGCGCCAGCAGCTTGACTAGCGGGGGACAAGAGACCCAGTACTTC
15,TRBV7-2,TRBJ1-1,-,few,CASSLLGLLNTEAFF,TGTGCCAGCAGCTTATTGGGACTCTTGAACACTGAAGCTTTCTTT
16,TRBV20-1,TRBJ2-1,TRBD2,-,CSARDSLAGGDGEQFF,TGCAGTGCTAGAGATTCCCTAGCGGGGGGGGACGGCGAGCAGTTCTTC
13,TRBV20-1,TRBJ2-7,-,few,CSAPIRGSYEQYF,TGCAGTGCTCCAATACGGGGCTCCTACGAGCAGTACTTC
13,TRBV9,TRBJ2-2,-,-,CASRQDDTGELFF,TGTGCCAGCAGACAAGACGACACCGGGGAGCTGTTTTTT
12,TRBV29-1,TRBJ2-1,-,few,CSVGDVYNEQFF,TGCAGCGTCGGGGACGTATACAATGAGCAGTTCTTC
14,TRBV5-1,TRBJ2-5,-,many,CASSRWSGEETQYF,TGCGCCAGCAGCCGTTGGTCAGGGGAAGAGACCCAGTACTTC
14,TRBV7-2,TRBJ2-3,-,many,CASSSGAFRDTQYF,TGTGCCAGCAGCTCGGGGGCGTTCAGAGATACGCAGTATTTT
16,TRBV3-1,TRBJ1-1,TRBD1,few,CASSQDGQGWNTEAFF,TGTGCCAGCAGCCAAGATGGACAGGGCTGGAACACTGAAGCTTTCTTT
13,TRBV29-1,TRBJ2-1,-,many,CSVEGGRVYEQFF,TGCAGCGTTGAAGGGGGCAGGGTCTATGAGCAGTTCTTC
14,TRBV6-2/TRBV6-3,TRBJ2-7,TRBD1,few,CASSSGTGLDEQYF,TGTGCCAGCAGTTCCGGGACAGGGCTCGACGAGCAGTACTTC
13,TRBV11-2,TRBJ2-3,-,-,CASSQSYPDTQYF,TGTGCCAGCAGCCAAAGTTACCCAGATACGCAGTATTTT
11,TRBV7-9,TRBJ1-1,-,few,CASTSVAEAFF,TGTGCCAGCACTTCCGTGGCTGAAGCTTTCTTT
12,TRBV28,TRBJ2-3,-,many,CASSLFADTQYF,TGTGCCAGCAGCTTATTCGCAGATACGCAGTATTTT
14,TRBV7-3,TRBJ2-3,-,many,CASSQGPFTDTQYF,TGTGCCAGCAGCCAAGGGCCGTTCACAGATACGCAGTATTTT
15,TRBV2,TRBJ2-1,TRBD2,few,CASSASSGRAGEQFF,TGTGCCAGCAGTGCCTCTAGCGGGAGGGCCGGGGAGCAGTTCTTC
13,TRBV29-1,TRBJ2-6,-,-,CSVEESGANVLTF,TGCAGCGTTGAGGAGTCCGGGGCCAACGTCCTGACTTTC
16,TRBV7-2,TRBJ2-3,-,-,CASSLRWRASTDTQYF,TGTGCCAGCAGCTTAAGGTGGAGGGCCAGCACAGATACGCAGTATTTT
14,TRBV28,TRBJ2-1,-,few,CASSAGTPRREQFF,TGTGCCAGCAGTGCCGGGACGCCCAGGCGTGAGCAGTTCTTC
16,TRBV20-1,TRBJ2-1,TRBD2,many,CSATQREASLSNEQFF,TGCAGTGCTACACAACGGGAGGCGTCACTGAGTAATGAGCAGTTCTTC
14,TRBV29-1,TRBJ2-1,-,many,CSAGVADNYNEQFF,TGCAGCGCCGGGGTAGCAGATAACTACAATGAGCAGTTCTTC
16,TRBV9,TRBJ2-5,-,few,CASSPSIYGQKETQYF,TGTGCCAGCAGCCCATCGATATATGGACAGAAAGAGACCCAGTACTTC
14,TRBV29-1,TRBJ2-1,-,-,CSVYIGPQQPEQFF,TGCAGCGTTTATATAGGCCCCCAGCAGCCTGAGCAGTTCTTC
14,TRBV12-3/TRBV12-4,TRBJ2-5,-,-,CASSFWRSQETQYF,TGTGCCAGCAGTTTTTGGCGATCCCAAGAGACCCAGTACTTC
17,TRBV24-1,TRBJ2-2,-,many,CATSDDSAGLNTGELFF,TGTGCCACCAGTGACGATTCGGCGGGCCTGAACACCGGGGAGCTGTTTTTT
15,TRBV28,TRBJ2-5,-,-,CASSWTAGIQETQYF,TGTGCCAGCAGTTGGACAGCGGGAATCCAAGAGACCCAGTACTTC
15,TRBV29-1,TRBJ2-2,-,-,CSVEGAGASTGELFF,TGCAGCGTTGAAGGGGCAGGGGCCAGCACCGGGGAGCTGTTTTTT
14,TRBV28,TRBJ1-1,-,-,CASSSNRLWTEAFF,TGTGCCAGCAGTTCTAACAGGTTATGGACTGAAGCTTTCTTT
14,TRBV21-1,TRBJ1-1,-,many,CASSNERGHTEAFF,TGTGCCAGCAGCAATGAAAGGGGGCACACTGAAGCTTTCTTT